This T cell receptor (beta chain) was recovered during a study of T cells after posttransplantation cyclophosphamide. The CDR3 is made up of 13 amino acids. The ends lost 6 bases at V and 4 bases at J; junction bases unmatched: 4. CDR1 is MNHEY and CDR2 is SVGAGI in the germline V gene. Controls had myeloablative marrow grafts with methotrexate and calcineurin inhibitor, sampled at 1 year. Method: immunoSEQ multiplex PCR; TCRdb's copy keeps in-frame clones and lacks some. This sample has approximately 16,000 clones, with roughly 84% found just once. The clonotype originates from a male patient between 50 and 60 years old who received an allogeneic stem cell transplant from an unrelated donor, was CMV-positive, and had chronic GVHD only. Some T cells could come from the graft donor. The genes are TRBV6-5 and TRBJ1-1; 8 bases match TRBD1. Sequenced material: PBMCs, taken after an allogeneic stem cell transplant with a calcineurin inhibitor and methotrexate. CDR3 in amino acids: CASRFTGGTEAFF. CDR3 sequence (DNA): TGTGCCAGCAGATTTACAGGGGGCACTGAAGCTTTCTTT.